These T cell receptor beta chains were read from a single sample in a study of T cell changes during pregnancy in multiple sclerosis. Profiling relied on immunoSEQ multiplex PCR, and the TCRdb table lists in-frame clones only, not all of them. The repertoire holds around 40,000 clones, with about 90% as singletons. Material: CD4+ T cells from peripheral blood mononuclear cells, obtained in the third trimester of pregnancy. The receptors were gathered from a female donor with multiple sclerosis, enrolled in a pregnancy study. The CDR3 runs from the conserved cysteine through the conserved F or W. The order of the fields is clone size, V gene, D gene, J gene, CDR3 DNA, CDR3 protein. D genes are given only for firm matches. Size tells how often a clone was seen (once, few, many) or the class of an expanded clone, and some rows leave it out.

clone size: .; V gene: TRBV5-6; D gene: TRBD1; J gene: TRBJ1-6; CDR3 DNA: TGTGCCAGCAGGGAAACAGGGGGATCCTATAATTCACCCCTCCACTTT; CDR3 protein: CASRETGGSYNSPLHF
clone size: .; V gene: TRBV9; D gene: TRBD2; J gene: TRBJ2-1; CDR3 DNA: TGTGCCAGCAGCCCCACTAGCGTAAAGCAAGATGGTGAGCAGTTCTTC; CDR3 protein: CASSPTSVKQDGEQFF
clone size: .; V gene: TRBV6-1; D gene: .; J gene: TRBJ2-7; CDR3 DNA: TGTGCCAGCAGAGTGGCAAGCTCCTACGAGCAGTACTTC; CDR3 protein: CASRVASSYEQYF
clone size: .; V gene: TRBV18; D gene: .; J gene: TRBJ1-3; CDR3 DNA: TGTGCCAGCTCACCCGTGGCCGTATCTGGAAACACCATATATTTT; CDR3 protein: CASSPVAVSGNTIYF
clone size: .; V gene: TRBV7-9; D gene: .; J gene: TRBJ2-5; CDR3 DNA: TGTGCCAGCAGCTTAGTTCGCGGCAGGGGTTTCCAAGAGACCCAGTACTTC; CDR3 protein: CASSLVRGRGFQETQYF
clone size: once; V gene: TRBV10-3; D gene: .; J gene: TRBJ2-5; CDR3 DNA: TGTGCCATCAGTGATCTAAACAGGGCCGGAGAGGAGACCCAGTACTTC; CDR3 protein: CAISDLNRAGEETQYF
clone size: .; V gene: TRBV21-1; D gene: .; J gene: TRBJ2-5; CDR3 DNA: TGTGCCAGCAGCAACGGCCGAGAGGGAAAAGAGACCCAGTACTTC; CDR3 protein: CASSNGREGKETQYF
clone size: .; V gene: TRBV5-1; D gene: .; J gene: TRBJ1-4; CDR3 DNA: TGCGCCAGCAGCTCATCAGGGAGGGGGTCTGAAAAACTGTTTTTT; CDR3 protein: CASSSSGRGSEKLFF
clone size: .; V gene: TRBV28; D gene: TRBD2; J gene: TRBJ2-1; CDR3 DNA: TGTGCCAGCAGTTTTGGGTCGGGTAGCGGGAGGAGTAATGAGCAGTTCTTC; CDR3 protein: CASSFGSGSGRSNEQFF
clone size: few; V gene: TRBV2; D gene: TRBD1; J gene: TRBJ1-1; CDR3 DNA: TGTGCCACTTCGCCTGTGACAGGGGGCGAGGAAGCTTTCTTT; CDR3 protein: CATSPVTGGEEAFF
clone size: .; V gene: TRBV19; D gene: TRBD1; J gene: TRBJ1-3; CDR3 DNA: TGTGCCAGTAGACAGGGGAGTGGAAACACCATATATTTT; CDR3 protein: CASRQGSGNTIYF
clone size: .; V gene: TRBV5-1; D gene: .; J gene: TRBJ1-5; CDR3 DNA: TGCGCCAGCAGCTCAAATCAGCCCCAGCATTTT; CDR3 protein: CASSSNQPQHF
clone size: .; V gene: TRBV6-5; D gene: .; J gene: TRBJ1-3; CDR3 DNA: TGTGCCAGCAGTTACGGCGGGACCGCGCAAGGAAACACCATATATTTT; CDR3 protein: CASSYGGTAQGNTIYF
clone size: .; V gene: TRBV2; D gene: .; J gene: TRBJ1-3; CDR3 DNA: TGTGCCAGCAGAGACAGCGCTGGAAACACCATATATTTT; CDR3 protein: CASRDSAGNTIYF
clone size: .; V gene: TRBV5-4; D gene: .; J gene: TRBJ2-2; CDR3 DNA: TGTGCCAGCAAATTGGCCGCGAACACCGGGGAGCTGTTTTTT; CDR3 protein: CASKLAANTGELFF
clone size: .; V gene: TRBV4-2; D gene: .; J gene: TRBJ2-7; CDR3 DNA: TGTGCCAGCAGCCAAGTTAGACGGGAAGGGGAGCAGTACTTC; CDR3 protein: CASSQVRREGEQYF
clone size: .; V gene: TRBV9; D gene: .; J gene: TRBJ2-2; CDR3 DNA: TGTGCCAGCAGCCCGGGTCCGGGTGGAGGGACCGGGGAGCTGTTTTTT; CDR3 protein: CASSPGPGGGTGELFF
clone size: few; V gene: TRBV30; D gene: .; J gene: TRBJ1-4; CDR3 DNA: TGTGCCTGGAGCATAGCCCTTGAAAAACTGTTTTTT; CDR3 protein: CAWSIALEKLFF
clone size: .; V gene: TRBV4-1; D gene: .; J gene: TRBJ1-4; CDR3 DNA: TGCGCCAGCAGCCAAATCGACAGTCGTAATGAAAAACTGTTTTTT; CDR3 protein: CASSQIDSRNEKLFF
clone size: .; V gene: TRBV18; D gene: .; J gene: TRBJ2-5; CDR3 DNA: TGTGCCAGCTCACCACAGGCGGCGGCCCAAGAGACCCAGTACTTC; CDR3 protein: CASSPQAAAQETQYF
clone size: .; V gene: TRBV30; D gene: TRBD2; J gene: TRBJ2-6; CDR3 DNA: TGTGCCTGGAGTGTACGGGGGGGGACCAACGTCCTGACTTTC; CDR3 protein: CAWSVRGGTNVLTF
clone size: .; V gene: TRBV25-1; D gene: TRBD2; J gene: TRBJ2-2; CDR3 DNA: TGTGCCAGCAGTGAATCTAGCGGGAGGGCCAACACCGGGGAGCTGTTTTTT; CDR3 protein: CASSESSGRANTGELFF
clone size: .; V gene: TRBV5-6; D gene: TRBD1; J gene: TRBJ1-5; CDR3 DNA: TGTGCCAGCAGCCGGGACAGCAGCAATCAGCCCCAGCATTTT; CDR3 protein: CASSRDSSNQPQHF
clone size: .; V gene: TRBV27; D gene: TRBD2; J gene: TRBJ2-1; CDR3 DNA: TGTGCCAGCTGGACTAGCGTCTCCTACAATGAGCAGTTCTTC; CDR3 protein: CASWTSVSYNEQFF
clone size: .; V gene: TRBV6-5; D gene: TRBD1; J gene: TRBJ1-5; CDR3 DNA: TGTGCCAGCAGCTCGGGACAGGGGGCTGAGCCCCAGCATTTT; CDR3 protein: CASSSGQGAEPQHF
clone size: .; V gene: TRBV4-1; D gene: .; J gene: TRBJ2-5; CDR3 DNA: TGCGCCAGCAGCCAATCACTAGTAGAGGATCAAGAGACCCAGTACTTC; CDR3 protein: CASSQSLVEDQETQYF